These 28 T cell receptor beta chains originate from one sample sequenced in a study of molecular identifiers for immune sequencing clone quantification. Each CDR3 protein gets one entry after TCRdb re-called the PCR reads with MiXCR. Of about 320,000 distinct CDR3 sequences listed, roughly 23% were seen once; the top ten hold about 0.79%. Sample: naive CD8+ T cells from blood, with Jurkat cell RNA spiked in. Subset here: FACS-sorted CD8+CD4-CCR7+CD45RA+ naive T cells. These receptors were obtained from a human donor in good health. Some libraries in this study had Jurkat cell RNA spiked in.

Notes on this clonotype: A read error may explain this, as a much larger clone is one base away. The V gene is TRBV19, the J gene TRBJ2-3, with TRBD1 as a possible D gene (6 bases). Gene TRBJ1-5 matches the end of the DNA better, so the J call may be wrong. The germline V gene has CDR1 LNHDA and CDR2 SQIVND (reference sequence). This CDR3 is built from 15 residues. The CDR3 loop is CASSIDRTYTDTQHF. The CDR3 region has the DNA TGTGCCAGTAGTATTGACAGGACGTACACAGATACGCAGCATTTT.

The count of this clonotype is one. A read error may explain this, as a much larger clone is one base away. The V gene is TRBV12-3 or TRBV12-4, the J gene TRBJ2-4; 7 nucleotides agree with TRBD1. Trimming cost V 8 bases and J 6 bases; bases outside gene matches: 16. The CDR3 contains 16 residues. In DNA form, the CDR3 reads TGTGCCAGCCAGGGGACAGCTATTACATATGGAAACATTCAGTACTTC. Its protein is CASQGTAITYGNIQYF.

With respect to this clonotype: A much larger clone differs from this one at a single base, so this may be a read error. The chain joins TRBV20-1 to TRBJ2-1, with 8 positions matching TRBD2. The germline CDR1 and CDR2 sequences are DFQATT and SNEGSKA (reference sequence). The CDR3 has 17 residues. V was pared by 0 bases and J by 4 bases, with 11 bases of the junction left unmatched. In DNA form, the CDR3 reads TGCAGTGCTAGAGATCTCTACGGGGGGGAGGAATACAATGAGCAGTTCTTC. As protein: CSARDLYGGEEYNEQFF.

Of note for this clonotype: A much more abundant neighbour one base away suggests this may be a read error. The chain employs TRBV19 and TRBJ2-3; a weak D match, TRBD1 (6 bases). The CDR3 consists of 14 residues. Germline-derived CDR1 and CDR2 are LNHDA and SQIVND (reference sequence). CDR3 residues: CASSISGGTGTQYF. In DNA form, the CDR3 reads TGTGCCAGTAGTATAAGTGGGGGCACAGGTACGCAGTATTTT.

The table lists this clonotype with many counts. The rearrangement links TRBV5-6 to TRBJ2-7; no firm D call. With 0 bases removed from V and 3 bases from J, the gap between germline ends came to 10 bases. The CDR3 covers 14 residues. CDR1 SGHDT and CDR2 YYEEEE come from the germline V gene. The CDR3 is CASSLGHPIYEQYF. CDR3 coding DNA: TGTGCCAGCAGCTTGGGACACCCTATCTACGAGCAGTACTTC.

In its sample, this clonotype was seen many times. This chain joins TRBV28 and TRBJ2-7, with a possible D match to TRBD1 (5 bases). Deletions cut 6 bases from V and 2 bases from J, with 14 bases between. Germline V gives CDR1 MDHEN, CDR2 SYDVKM. The CDR3 runs to 14 residues. The CDR3 loop reads CASSSWGRTYEQYF. DNA of the CDR3: TGTGCCAGCAGCTCCTGGGGCAGGACCTACGAGCAGTACTTC.

This clonotype was observed at least ten times. The rearrangement links TRBV7-6 to TRBJ2-5, with D hard to call. CDR1 is SGHVS, CDR2 FNYEAQ, per germline. The CDR3 loop spans 13 amino acids. V lost 4 bases, J lost 3 bases, and 9 bases lay in between. The CDR3 DNA follows: TGTGCCAGCAGCTCCGGTGCGAAAGAGACCCAGTACTTC. It is translated as CASSSGAKETQYF.

The sample holds many counts of this clonotype. V is TRBV13 and J is TRBJ2-7, with D perhaps TRBD2 (6 bases). CDR1 is PRHDT, CDR2 FYEKMQ, per germline (reference sequence). The CDR3 loop spans 11 amino acids. With 5 bases removed from V and 6 bases from J, the gap between germline ends came to 8 bases. The CDR3 spells CASSLEGEQYF. In DNA, the CDR3 is TGTGCCAGCAGCCTGGAGGGCGAGCAGTACTTC.

This clonotype appeared many times. The V gene is TRBV29-1, the J gene TRBJ2-2; D gene uncertain. CDR3 length equals 12 residues. The V end was cut by 3 bases, the J end by 4 bases, with 6 bases between. From germline, CDR1 is SQVTM and CDR2 ANQGSEA. The CDR3: CSVEASTGELFF. The CDR3 DNA reads TGCAGCGTTGAGGCATCCACCGGGGAGCTGTTTTTT.

This clonotype was found many times. V gene TRBV19 combines with J gene TRBJ2-7; unclear D gene. Trimming stripped 6 bases from V and 2 bases from J, with 14 bases between. In germline, CDR1 is LNHDA, CDR2 SQIVND (reference sequence). The length of the CDR3 is 14 residues. The CDR3, as DNA: TGTGCCAGTAGAGCGTGGACGGACGCCTACGAGCAGTACTTC. Translated, it gives CASRAWTDAYEQYF.

This clonotype was found many times. The rearrangement joins TRBV14 to TRBJ2-7; D is undetermined. Trimming took off 1 base at V and 3 bases at J, with 7 bases between the two ends. Germline V gene sequence: CDR1 SGHDN, CDR2 FVKESK. The CDR3 runs 13 residues. The CDR3 DNA is TGTGCCAGCAGCCAAGTCTACAGCTACGAGCAGTACTTC. Protein sequence: CASSQVYSYEQYF.

This clonotype was observed a single time. Given a much more abundant clone one base away, this may be a read error. J is TRBJ2-7 and V is TRBV5-3; 8 bases align to TRBD2. TRBV5-3 has ORF status, its function being uncertain. Trimming took 10 bases from V and 4 from J; bases not matched to a gene: 10. The CDR3 is made up of 13 amino acids. The CDR3 loop is CAADGLAPYEQYF. Written as DNA, the CDR3 is TGTGCCGCGGACGGACTAGCCCCTTACGAGCAGTACTTC.

The sample holds many counts of this clonotype. This rearrangement joins TRBV7-9 to TRBJ1-1; D is ambiguous. The germline V and J ends were trimmed by 2 bases and 3 bases, with 19 bases remaining between them. The germline V gene has CDR1 SEHNR and CDR2 FQNEAQ (reference sequence). CDR3 size: 17 residues. The CDR3 nucleotides are TGTGCCAGCAGCTTATATTTTCTCGGGCAGCCAGACACTGAAGCTTTCTTT. As protein: CASSLYFLGQPDTEAFF.

This clonotype came up many times. The V call is TRBV4-1, the J call TRBJ1-1; perhaps TRBD1 as D (5 bases). Trimming removed 3 bases at V and 6 bases at J, with 11 bases between. The CDR3 totals 13 residues. Germline values: CDR1 MGHRA, CDR2 YSYEKL. CDR3 amino acids: CASSHTGGAEAFF. The CDR3 DNA is TGCGCCAGCAGCCACACCGGGGGGGCTGAAGCTTTCTTT.

This clonotype was seen more than once but under ten times. This chain uses TRBV6-2 or TRBV6-3 with TRBJ2-5; D possibly matches TRBD1 or TRBD2 (6 bases each). This CDR3 is 15 amino acids long. Trimming removed 2 bases at V and 4 bases at J, with 14 bases between. CDR1 and CDR2 from the germline V gene are MNHEY and SVGEGT. For the CDR3, the DNA is TGTGCCAGCAGTTACCCCGGGGGCTGGTTAGAGACCCAGTACTTC. Residues: CASSYPGGWLETQYF.

A few counts support this clonotype. J is TRBJ1-3 and V is TRBV2; D unresolved. Trimming took off 3 bases at V and 0 bases at J, with 9 bases between the two ends. The V gene's germline CDR1 is SNHLY and CDR2 FYNNEI. The CDR3 spans 15 residues. The CDR3 DNA sequence: TGTGCCAGCAGTGACGACTTTAGCTCTGGAAACACCATATATTTT. It codes for CASSDDFSSGNTIYF. Variable domain in full (rest from reference TRBV2 and TRBJ1-3): EPEVTQTPSHQVTQMGQEVILRCVPISNHLYFYWYRQILGQKVEFLVSFYNNEISEKSEIFDDQFSVERPDGSNFTLKIRSTKLEDSAMYFCASSDDFSSGNTIYFGEGSWLTVV.

The chain carries TRBV19 and TRBJ2-2; D call uncertain. Germline CDR1 is LNHDA and CDR2 is SQIVND (reference sequence). CDR3 length: 12 amino acids. Trimming removed 4 bases at V and 6 bases at J, with 6 bases between. In DNA form, the CDR3 reads TGTGCCAGTAGTAACCCTCCCGGGGAGCTGTTTTTT. Translated: CASSNPPGELFF.

In its sample, this clonotype was seen a few times. V gene TRBV6-2 or TRBV6-3 combines with J gene TRBJ1-1; TRBD1 is a possible D gene (5 bases). Germline lookup yields CDR1 MNHEY and CDR2 SVGEGT. The CDR3 totals 16 residues. Deletions cut 1 base from V and 5 bases from J, with 17 bases between. The CDR3 nucleotides read TGTGCCAGCAGTTACTTAGGGCACCGGGAGGGGACTGAAGCTTTCTTT. This sequence encodes CASSYLGHREGTEAFF.

This chain joins TRBV6-6 and TRBJ2-7, with D possibly being TRBD2 (5 bases). The germline CDR1 and CDR2 sequences are MNHNY and SVGAGI (reference sequence). The CDR3 has 18 amino acids. Trimming removed 4 bases from V and 0 bases from J, with 22 bases in between. CDR3 coding DNA: TGTGCCAGCAGTTGGGATATTCGCAGCGGAAGGAGCTCCTACGAGCAGTACTTC. Translated, it gives CASSWDIRSGRSSYEQYF.

This clonotype was recorded many times. V is TRBV4-1 and J is TRBJ2-7; 9 nucleotides align to TRBD1. The germline CDR1 and CDR2 sequences are MGHRA and YSYEKL. J was trimmed by 4 bases and V by 1 base; bases with no gene match: 8. The CDR3 runs to 16 residues. CDR3 sequence (DNA): TGCGCCAGCAGCCAAGGGGAAGGGACAGGGTCTTACGAGCAGTACTTC. Its translation is CASSQGEGTGSYEQYF.

This clonotype was seen once. Mismatch with germline at one junction end may stem from a read error. This sequence joins TRBV10-3 and TRBJ2-7; 8 nucleotides agree with TRBD1. Germline CDR1 and CDR2: ENHRY and SYGVKD. The CDR3 has 16 residues. CDR3 DNA: TGTGCCATCAATGAGTCGTGGGGCCAGGGGGCTTACGAGCAGTACTTC. The encoded protein is CAINESWGQGAYEQYF.

The table lists this clonotype with a few counts. This chain connects TRBV19 to TRBJ2-3, with 10 nucleotides matching TRBD2. After removal of 1 base from V and 2 bases from J, the junction contained 3 bases not matched to a gene. CDR3 size: 16 residues. Germline loops: CDR1 LNHDA, CDR2 SQIVND (reference sequence). The CDR3 DNA reads TGTGCCAGTAGTATAGGGCTAGCGGGGGCCACAGATACGCAGTATTTT. Residues: CASSIGLAGATDTQYF.

This clonotype was seen ten or more times. The V gene is TRBV24-1, the J gene TRBJ2-7; 7 bases line up with TRBD2. Trimming at V came to 7 bases and at J to 5 bases, leaving 1 base not matched to a gene. CDR3 size: 11 residues. Germline CDR1 KGHDR, CDR2 SFDVKD. The chain's CDR3 is CATRSGNEQYF. DNA of the CDR3: TGTGCCACCAGAAGCGGGAACGAGCAGTACTTC.

This clonotype was detected many times. The chain is built from TRBV7-8 and TRBJ2-7, with D maybe TRBD2 (5 bases). The CDR3 loop spans 15 amino acids. Trimming removed 0 bases at V and 3 bases at J, with 12 bases between. Germline CDR1 reads SGHVS; CDR2 reads FQNEAQ. The CDR3 reads CASSLAFRGNYEQYF. The CDR3 region has the DNA TGTGCCAGCAGCTTAGCGTTTCGGGGAAACTACGAGCAGTACTTC.

In regard to this clonotype: This clone may be a read error of a much larger clone one base away. The chain uses TRBV6-2 or TRBV6-3 and TRBJ2-7, with D unclear. The CDR3 is made up of 13 amino acids. Germline loops: CDR1 MNHEY, CDR2 SVGEGT. For the CDR3, the DNA is TGTGCCGGCAGAACCGGGCCATACTACGAGCAGTACTTC. This translates into CAGRTGPYYEQYF.

With regard to this clonotype: Just one base apart from a much larger clone, this may be a read error. V is TRBV7-9 and J is TRBJ2-7; D gene ambiguous. Germline V lookup: CDR1 SEHNR, CDR2 FQNEAQ (reference sequence). This CDR3 has 12 residues. CDR3 coding DNA: TGTGCCAGCAGTTCTGGGTCCGGAGAGCGGTACTTC. Translating it yields CASSSGSGERYF.

This clonotype appeared a few times. The gene calls are TRBV20-1 and TRBJ2-2; D is ambiguous. Germline V CDR1 and CDR2: DFQATT, SNEGSKA (reference sequence). V was cut by 3 bases and J by 2 bases, with 7 bases left in between. The CDR3 runs to 13 residues. This CDR3 is CSASLANTGELFF. CDR3 nucleotide sequence: TGCAGTGCTAGTTTAGCAAACACCGGGGAGCTGTTTTTT.

This clonotype was recorded at least ten times. This sequence joins TRBV11-2 and TRBJ2-1; D gene uncertain. The CDR3 totals 12 residues. The germline V and J ends were trimmed by 4 bases and 12 bases, with 13 bases remaining between them. Germline-derived CDR1 and CDR2 are SGHAT and FQNNGV. The CDR3 spells CASSSLNSGQFF. DNA for the CDR3: TGTGCCAGCAGCTCACTAAACAGTGGGCAGTTCTTC. Based on the CDR3 plus reference TRBV11-2 and TRBJ2-1, the full variable domain is EAGVAQSPRYKIIEKRQSVAFWCNPISGHATLYWYQQILGQGPKLLIQFQNNGVVDDSQLPKDRFSAERLKGVDSTLKIQPAKLEDSAVYLCASSSLNSGQFFGPGTRLTVL.